The 10 T cell receptor beta chains given below trace back to one sample, sequenced in a study of vaccination and CD4 T cells after COVID-19. Cultured CD4+ T-cell DNA underwent Oncomine TCR Beta short-read sequencing. TCRdb re-called the PCR reads with MiXCR, one entry per CDR3 protein. The table includes around 11,000 distinct CDR3 sequences, about 38% detected once. The treatment was: approximately nine-day PBMC culture with coronavirus spike peptide pools or control peptides (ViraFEST assay). No antigen has been assigned to these receptors. This specimen was CD4+ T cells from blood, cultured in vitro, taken after SARS-CoV-2 vaccination. The receptors were sampled from a human donor who had recovered from COVID-19.

The chain uses TRBV5-8 and TRBJ2-7; D not resolved. Germline loops: CDR1 SGHTS, CDR2 YDEGEE. The CDR3 length is 13 residues. V lost 4 bases and J 9 bases, leaving 17 bases between the germline ends. The CDR3 loop reads CASSRLGSVRQYF. The CDR3 DNA follows: TGTGCCAGCAGCCGGCTTGGGTCGGTAAGGCAGTACTTC.

The chain carries TRBV24-1 and TRBJ1-6; maybe TRBD1 (5 bases). The germline V gene encodes CDR1 KGHDR and CDR2 SFDVKD. V lost 2 bases and J 10 bases, leaving 8 bases between the germline ends. This CDR3 has 13 amino acids. The CDR3, as DNA: TGTGCCACCAGTGATTCCCAGGGATCACCCCTCCACTTT. Protein sequence: CATSDSQGSPLHF.

The rearrangement uses TRBV20-1 and TRBJ1-1, with a weak D call TRBD1 (6 bases). V was pared by 6 bases and J by 1 base, with 24 bases between. The length of the CDR3 is 17 residues. Germline CDR1 DFQATT, CDR2 SNEGSKA (reference sequence). The CDR3 nucleotides are TGCAGTGCCCTATCTGGGGGGCCAGGAGGAAAGAACACTGAAGCTTTCTTT. Its protein product is CSALSGGPGGKNTEAFF.

This chain uses TRBV7-2 with TRBJ2-7, with D possibly matching TRBD2 (6 bases). Germline-derived CDR1 and CDR2 are SGHTA and FQGNSA. The CDR3 covers 14 residues. V lost 2 bases to trimming and J lost 6 bases, with 14 bases between them. The CDR3 region is CASSLNGRGTEQYF. The CDR3 region has the DNA TGTGCCAGCAGCTTAAACGGGAGAGGCACCGAGCAGTACTTC.

The V gene is TRBV19, the J gene TRBJ1-1, with D unclear. Trimming removed 1 base from V and 8 bases from J, with 11 bases in between. Germline CDR1 is LNHDA and CDR2 is SQIVND (reference sequence). The CDR3 contains 13 residues. The CDR3 loop is CASSIGRETEAFF. The CDR3 DNA sequence: TGTGCCAGTAGTATAGGTAGAGAGACGGAAGCTTTCTTT.

This clonotype was counted a few times. V usage is TRBV19 and J usage is TRBJ2-1, with 8 bases that match TRBD2. The V gene's germline CDR1 is LNHDA and CDR2 SQIVND (reference sequence). The CDR3 is 17 amino acids. The V segment lost 7 bases and the J segment 2 bases; nucleotides outside the gene matches: 13. For the CDR3, the DNA is TGTGCCAGTACCAATTATGGAGGACTAGCCGCCTACAATGAGCAGTTCTTC. This encodes CASTNYGGLAAYNEQFF.

This clonotype appeared a few times. The V gene is TRBV7-2, the J gene TRBJ2-7; unclear D gene. This CDR3 region has 13 residues. V was trimmed by 8 bases and J by 5 bases, leaving 16 bases between them. CDR1 SGHTA and CDR2 FQGNSA come from the germline V gene. In DNA, the CDR3 is TGTGCCAGCTGTCCTATCCCCGGGCACGAGCAGTACTTC. Translated: CASCPIPGHEQYF.

V is TRBV12-3 or TRBV12-4 and J is TRBJ2-5; tentatively, D is TRBD2 (5 bases). Trimming stripped 4 bases from V and 5 bases from J, with 14 bases between. The CDR3 runs to 14 residues. The CDR3 coding sequence is TGTGCCAGCAGTTCGTCGGCGGGTATCGAGACCCAGTACTTC. Protein sequence: CASSSSAGIETQYF.

This clonotype was seen a few times. The V gene is TRBV5-4, the J gene TRBJ1-1, with 9 bases lining up with TRBD1. The CDR3 extends over 16 amino acids. Germline-derived CDR1 and CDR2 are SGHNT and YYREEE (reference sequence). V lost 4 bases, J lost 0 bases, and 7 bases stayed unmatched. The chain's CDR3 is CASSPDRGFMNTEAFF. CDR3 coding DNA: TGTGCCAGCAGCCCTGACAGGGGGTTTATGAACACTGAAGCTTTCTTT.

The chain employs TRBV20-1 and TRBJ1-5, with D tentatively TRBD1 (6 bases). Germline values: CDR1 DFQATT, CDR2 SNEGSKA (reference sequence). This CDR3 region has 13 residues. Trimming pared 7 bases from V and 6 bases from J, leaving 16 bases between. In DNA form, the CDR3 reads TGCAGTGTGAGACAGGCTGGCGCTCAGCCCCAGCATTTT. Translation: CSVRQAGAQPQHF.